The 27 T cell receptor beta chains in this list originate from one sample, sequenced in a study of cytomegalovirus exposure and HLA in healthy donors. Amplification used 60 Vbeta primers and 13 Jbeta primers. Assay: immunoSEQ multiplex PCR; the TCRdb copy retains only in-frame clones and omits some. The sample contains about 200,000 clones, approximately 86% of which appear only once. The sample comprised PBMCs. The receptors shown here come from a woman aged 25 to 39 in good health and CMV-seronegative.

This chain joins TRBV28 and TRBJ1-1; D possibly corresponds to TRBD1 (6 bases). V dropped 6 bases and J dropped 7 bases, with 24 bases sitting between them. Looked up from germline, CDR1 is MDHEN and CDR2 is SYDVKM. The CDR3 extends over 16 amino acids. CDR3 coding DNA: TGTGCCAGCAGACCCACAGTGACAGGCCGATCAAGTGAAGCTTTCTTT. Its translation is CASRPTVTGRSSEAFF.

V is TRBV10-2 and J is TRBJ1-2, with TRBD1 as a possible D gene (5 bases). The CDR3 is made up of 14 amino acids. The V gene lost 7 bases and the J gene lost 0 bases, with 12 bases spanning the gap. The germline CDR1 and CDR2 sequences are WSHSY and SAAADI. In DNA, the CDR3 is TGCGCCAGCAACTCGCCGGACACTAACTATGGCTACACCTTC. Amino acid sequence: CASNSPDTNYGYTF.

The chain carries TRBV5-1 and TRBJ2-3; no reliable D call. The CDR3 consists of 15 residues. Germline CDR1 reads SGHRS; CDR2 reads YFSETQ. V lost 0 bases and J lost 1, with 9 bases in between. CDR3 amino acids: CASSLAISGTDTQYF. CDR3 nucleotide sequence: TGCGCCAGCAGCTTGGCAATTAGTGGCACAGATACGCAGTATTTT.

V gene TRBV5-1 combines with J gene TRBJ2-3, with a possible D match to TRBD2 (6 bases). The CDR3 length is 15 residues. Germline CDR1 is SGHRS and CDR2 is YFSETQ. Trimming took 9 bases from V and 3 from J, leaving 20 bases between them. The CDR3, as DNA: TGCGCCACCCGAGCGGACGGCGGGGCGACAGATACGCAGTATTTT. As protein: CATRADGGATDTQYF.

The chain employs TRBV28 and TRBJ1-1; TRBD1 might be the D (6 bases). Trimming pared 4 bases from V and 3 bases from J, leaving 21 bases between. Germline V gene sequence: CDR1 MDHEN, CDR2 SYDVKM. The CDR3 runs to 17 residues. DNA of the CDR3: TGTGCCAGCAGTTACCCCGCGGGGGCCGAGGTGGACACTGAAGCTTTCTTT. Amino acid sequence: CASSYPAGAEVDTEAFF.

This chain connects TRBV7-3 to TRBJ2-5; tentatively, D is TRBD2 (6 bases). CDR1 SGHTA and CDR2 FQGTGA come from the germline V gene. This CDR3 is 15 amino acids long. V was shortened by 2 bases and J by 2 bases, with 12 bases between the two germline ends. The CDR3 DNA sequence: TGTGCCAGCAGCTTATCAGCGGGCCCACAAGAGACCCAGTACTTC. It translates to CASSLSAGPQETQYF.

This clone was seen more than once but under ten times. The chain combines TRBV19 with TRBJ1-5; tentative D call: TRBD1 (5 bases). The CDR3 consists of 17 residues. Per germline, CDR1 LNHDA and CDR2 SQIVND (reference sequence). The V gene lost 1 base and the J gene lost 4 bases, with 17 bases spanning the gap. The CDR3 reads CASSIGGGLRGNQPQHF. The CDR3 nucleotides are TGTGCCAGTAGTATAGGGGGGGGACTTCGAGGTAATCAGCCCCAGCATTTT.

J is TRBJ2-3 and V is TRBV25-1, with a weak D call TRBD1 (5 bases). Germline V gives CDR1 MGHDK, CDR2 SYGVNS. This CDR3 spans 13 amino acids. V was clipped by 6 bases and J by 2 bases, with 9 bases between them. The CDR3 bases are TGTGCCAGCAGCCAGACAGACACAGATACGCAGTATTTT. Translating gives CASSQTDTDTQYF.

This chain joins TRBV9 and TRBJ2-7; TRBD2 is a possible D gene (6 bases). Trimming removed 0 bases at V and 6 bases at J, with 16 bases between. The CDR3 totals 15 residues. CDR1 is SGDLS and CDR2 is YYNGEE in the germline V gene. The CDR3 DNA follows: TGTGCCAGCAGCGTAGGGGGCGGGGCCGTCGGCGAGCAGTACTTC. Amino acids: CASSVGGGAVGEQYF.

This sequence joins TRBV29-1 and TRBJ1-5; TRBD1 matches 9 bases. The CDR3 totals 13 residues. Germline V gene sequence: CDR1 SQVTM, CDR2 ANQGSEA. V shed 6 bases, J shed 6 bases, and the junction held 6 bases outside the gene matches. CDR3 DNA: TGCAGCGTAACAGGGGGCCGGGGTCAGCCCCAGCATTTT. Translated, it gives CSVTGGRGQPQHF. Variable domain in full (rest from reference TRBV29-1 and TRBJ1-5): SAVISQKPSRDICQRGTSLTIQCQVDSQVTMMFWYRQQPGQSLTLIATANQGSEATYESGFVIDKFPISRPNLTFSTLTVSNMSPEDSSIYLCSVTGGRGQPQHFGDGTRLSIL.

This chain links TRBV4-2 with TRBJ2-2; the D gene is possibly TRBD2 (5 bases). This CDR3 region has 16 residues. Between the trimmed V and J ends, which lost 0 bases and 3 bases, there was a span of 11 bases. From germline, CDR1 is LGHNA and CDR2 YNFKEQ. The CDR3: CASSQDRWTDTGELFF. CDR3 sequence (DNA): TGTGCCAGCAGCCAAGATCGTTGGACTGACACCGGGGAGCTGTTTTTT.

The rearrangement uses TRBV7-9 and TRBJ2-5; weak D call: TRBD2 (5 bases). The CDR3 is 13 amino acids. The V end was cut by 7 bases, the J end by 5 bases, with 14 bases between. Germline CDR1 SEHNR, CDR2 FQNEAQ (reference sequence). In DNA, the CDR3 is TGTGCCAGCAACCAAGGGCGGGTGGAGACCCAGTACTTC. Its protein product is CASNQGRVETQYF.

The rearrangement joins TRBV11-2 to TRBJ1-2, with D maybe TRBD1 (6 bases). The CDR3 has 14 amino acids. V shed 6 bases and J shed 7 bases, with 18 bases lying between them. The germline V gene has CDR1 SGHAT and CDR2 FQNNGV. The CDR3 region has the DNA TGTGCCAGCAGGTCGACAGGAGTTTCGCGTGGCTACACCTTC. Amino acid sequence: CASRSTGVSRGYTF.

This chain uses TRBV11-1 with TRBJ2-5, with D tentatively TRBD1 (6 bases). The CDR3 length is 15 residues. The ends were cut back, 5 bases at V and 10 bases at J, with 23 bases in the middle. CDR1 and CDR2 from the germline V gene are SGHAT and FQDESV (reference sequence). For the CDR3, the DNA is TGTGCCAGCAGCCTTCGGCAGGGGACCTCTAGTAGCCAGTACTTC. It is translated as CASSLRQGTSSSQYF.

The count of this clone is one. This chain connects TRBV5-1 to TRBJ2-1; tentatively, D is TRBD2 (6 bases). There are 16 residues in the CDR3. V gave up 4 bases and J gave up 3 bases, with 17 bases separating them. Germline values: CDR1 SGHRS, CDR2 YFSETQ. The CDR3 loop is CASSVGLRELYNEQFF. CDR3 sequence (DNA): TGCGCCAGCAGCGTGGGACTCCGCGAGCTCTACAATGAGCAGTTCTTC.

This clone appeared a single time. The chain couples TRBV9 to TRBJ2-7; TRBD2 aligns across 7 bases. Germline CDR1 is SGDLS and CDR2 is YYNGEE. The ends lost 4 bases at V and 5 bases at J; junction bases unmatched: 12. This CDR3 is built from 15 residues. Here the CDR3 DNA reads TGTGCCAGCAGCCTCATGTCCGGGGGGTTCGACGAGCAGTACTTC. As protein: CASSLMSGGFDEQYF. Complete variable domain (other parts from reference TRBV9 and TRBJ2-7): DSGVTQTPKHLITATGQRVTLRCSPRSGDLSVYWYQQSLDQGLQFLIQYYNGEERAKGNILERFSAQQFPDLHSELNLSSLELGDSALYFCASSLMSGGFDEQYFGPGTRLTVT.

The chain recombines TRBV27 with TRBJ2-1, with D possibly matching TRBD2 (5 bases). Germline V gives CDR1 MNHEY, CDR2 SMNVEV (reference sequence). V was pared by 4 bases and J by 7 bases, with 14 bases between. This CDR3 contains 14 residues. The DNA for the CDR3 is TGTGCCAGCAGTTACCGGGGAGTTTTGAATGAGCAGTTCTTC. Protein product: CASSYRGVLNEQFF.

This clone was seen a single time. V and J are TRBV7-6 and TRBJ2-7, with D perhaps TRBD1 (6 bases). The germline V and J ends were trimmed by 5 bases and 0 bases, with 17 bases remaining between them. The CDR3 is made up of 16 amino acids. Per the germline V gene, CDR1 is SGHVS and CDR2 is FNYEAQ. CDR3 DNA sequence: TGTGCCAGCAGCCAGTCGTACGGGACACCCTCCTACGAGCAGTACTTC. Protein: CASSQSYGTPSYEQYF.

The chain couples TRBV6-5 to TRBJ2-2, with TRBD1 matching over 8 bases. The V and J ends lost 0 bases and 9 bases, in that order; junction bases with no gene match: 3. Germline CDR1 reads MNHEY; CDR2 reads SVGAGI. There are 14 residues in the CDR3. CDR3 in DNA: TGTGCCAGCAGTTACTCCGGGACAGGCCGGGAGCTGTTTTTT. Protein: CASSYSGTGRELFF.

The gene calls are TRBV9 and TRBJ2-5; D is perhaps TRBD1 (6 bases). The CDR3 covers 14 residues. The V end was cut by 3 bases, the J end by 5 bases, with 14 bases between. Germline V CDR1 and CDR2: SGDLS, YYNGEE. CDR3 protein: CASSGGPQGETQYF. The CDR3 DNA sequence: TGTGCCAGCAGCGGAGGGCCCCAGGGGGAGACCCAGTACTTC.

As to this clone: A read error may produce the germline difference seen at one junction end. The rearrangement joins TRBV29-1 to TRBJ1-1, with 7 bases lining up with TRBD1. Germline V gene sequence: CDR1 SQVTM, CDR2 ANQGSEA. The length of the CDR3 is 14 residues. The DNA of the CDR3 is TGCAGCGTCGAAGCGGGGACAGCTAACACTGAAGCTTTCTTT. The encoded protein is CSVEAGTANTEAFF.

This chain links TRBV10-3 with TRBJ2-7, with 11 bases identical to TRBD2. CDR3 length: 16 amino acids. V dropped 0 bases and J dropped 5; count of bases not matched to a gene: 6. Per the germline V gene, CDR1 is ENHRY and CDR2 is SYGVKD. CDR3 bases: TGTGCCATCAGTGAGTCCATAACTAGCGGGGGTAACGAGCAGTACTTC. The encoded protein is CAISESITSGGNEQYF.

CDR3 residues: CASSLAGAGEKLFF. The CDR3 coding sequence is TGTGCCAGCAGTTTGGCGGGGGCTGGTGAAAAACTGTTTTTT. The genes are TRBV27 and TRBJ1-4, with TRBD1 as a possible D gene (6 bases). The CDR3 sequence is 14 residues long. The V gene's germline CDR1 is MNHEY and CDR2 SMNVEV (reference sequence). Deletions cut 3 bases from V and 7 bases from J, with 12 bases between.

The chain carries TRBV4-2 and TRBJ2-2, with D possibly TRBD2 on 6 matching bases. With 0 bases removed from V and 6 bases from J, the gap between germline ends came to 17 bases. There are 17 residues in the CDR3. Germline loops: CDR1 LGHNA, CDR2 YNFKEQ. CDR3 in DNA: TGTGCCAGCAGCCAAGATCCTGGCGGGACGGGCCCCGGGGAGCTGTTTTTT. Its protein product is CASSQDPGGTGPGELFF.

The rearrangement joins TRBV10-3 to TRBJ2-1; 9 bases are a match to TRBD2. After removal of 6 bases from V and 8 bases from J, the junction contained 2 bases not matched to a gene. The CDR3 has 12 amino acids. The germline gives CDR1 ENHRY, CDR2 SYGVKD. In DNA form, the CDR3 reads TGTGCCATCAGGCGGGGGGGCGATGAGCAGTTCTTC. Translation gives CAIRRGGDEQFF.

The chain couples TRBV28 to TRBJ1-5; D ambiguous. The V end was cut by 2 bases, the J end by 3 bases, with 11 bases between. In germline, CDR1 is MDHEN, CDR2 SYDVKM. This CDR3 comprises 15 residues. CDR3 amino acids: CASSLAEGYNQPQHF. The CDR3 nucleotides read TGTGCCAGCAGTTTAGCGGAAGGATACAATCAGCCCCAGCATTTT.

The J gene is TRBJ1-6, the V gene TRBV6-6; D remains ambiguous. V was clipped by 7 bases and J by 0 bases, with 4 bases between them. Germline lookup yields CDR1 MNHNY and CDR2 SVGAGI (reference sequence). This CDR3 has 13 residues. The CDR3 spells CASTGSYNSPLHF. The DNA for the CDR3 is TGTGCCAGCACCGGCTCCTATAATTCACCCCTCCACTTT.